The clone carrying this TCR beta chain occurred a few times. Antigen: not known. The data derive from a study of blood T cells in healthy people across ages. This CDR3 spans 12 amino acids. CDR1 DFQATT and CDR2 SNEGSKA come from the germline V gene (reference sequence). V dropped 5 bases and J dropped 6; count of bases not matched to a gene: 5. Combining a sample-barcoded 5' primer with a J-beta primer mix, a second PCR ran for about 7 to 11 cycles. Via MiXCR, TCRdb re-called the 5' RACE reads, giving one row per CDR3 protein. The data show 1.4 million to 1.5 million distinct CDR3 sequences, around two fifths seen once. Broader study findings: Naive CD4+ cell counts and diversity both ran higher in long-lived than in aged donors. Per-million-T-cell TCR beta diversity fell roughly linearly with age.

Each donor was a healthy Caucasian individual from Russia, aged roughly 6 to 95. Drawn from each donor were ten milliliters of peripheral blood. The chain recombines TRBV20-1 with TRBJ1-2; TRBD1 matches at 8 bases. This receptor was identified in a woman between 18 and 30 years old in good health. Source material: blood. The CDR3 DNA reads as TGCAGTGCTCGACAGGGGCAGGATGGCTACACCTTC. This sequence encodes CSARQGQDGYTF.